These 5 T cell receptor beta chains originate from one sample sequenced in a study of human T cells and chemical hapten exposure. Indicated time point: patch test 3, about 24 weeks after DPC sensitization. Regarding treatment: therapeutic diphenylcyclopropenone sensitization with weekly scalp DPC. TCRdb analysed the RACE reads with MiXCR anew, one entry per CDR3 protein. Of about 84,000 distinct CDR3 sequences in the sample, 10% to 13% are singletons; the top ten hold about 4%. The source material was whole blood, sampled in connection with sensitization to the hapten diphenylcyclopropenone (DPC). The origin of the receptors is a woman aged 45-65 years with alopecia areata. Some clones in this sample may be carry-over from other donors' samples.

The chain employs TRBV12-3 or TRBV12-4 and TRBJ1-6; D gene unclear. This CDR3 has 14 residues. Deletions cut 3 bases from V and 3 bases from J, with 6 bases between. The CDR3 loop is CASSFGVYNSPLHF. In nucleotides, the CDR3 is TGTGCCAGCAGTTTCGGAGTCTATAATTCACCCCTCCACTTT.

The chain combines TRBV6-2 or TRBV6-3 with TRBJ1-1; D not certain. Germline CDR1 MNHEY, CDR2 SVGEGT. Trimming stripped 8 bases from V and 2 bases from J, with 24 bases between. CDR3 length: 17 residues. The CDR3, as DNA: TGTGCCAGCCCTGAGAGTTCCTCAGGACCCCCTAACACTGAAGCTTTCTTT. Its translation is CASPESSSGPPNTEAFF.

This clonotype has at least ten counts. The chain is built from TRBV2 and TRBJ1-5; a weak D match, TRBD1 (6 bases). V was shortened by 2 bases and J by 2 bases, with 10 bases between the two germline ends. Germline assignment: CDR1 SNHLY and CDR2 FYNNEI. The CDR3 consists of 15 residues. CDR3 sequence reads: CASSELGAGNQPQHF. As DNA, the CDR3 is TGTGCCAGCAGTGAATTGGGGGCTGGCAATCAGCCCCAGCATTTT.

This clonotype was found many times. The chain couples TRBV27 to TRBJ2-5, with 7 bases lining up with TRBD1. J lost 2 bases, V lost 5 bases, and 8 bases had no gene match. The CDR3 runs to 15 residues. Germline V CDR1 and CDR2: MNHEY, SMNVEV (reference sequence). The CDR3 loop is CASSPRQGSQETQYF. CDR3 nucleotides: TGTGCCAGCAGTCCTAGACAGGGATCTCAAGAGACCCAGTACTTC.

This clonotype was seen more than once but under ten times. This chain uses TRBV7-9 with TRBJ2-7; TRBD2 matches 8 bases. Unmatched junction bases numbered 6, after V lost 1 base and J lost 1 base. Germline CDR1 reads SEHNR; CDR2 reads FQNEAQ (reference sequence). This CDR3 has 16 amino acids. CDR3 in amino acids: CASSLGTGGLSYEQYF. The CDR3 DNA reads TGTGCCAGCAGCTTAGGTACGGGAGGGCTTTCCTACGAGCAGTACTTC.